The T cell receptor beta chain under discussion was sequenced for a study of blood T cell repertoires in COVID-19. Study information: The samples span acute and convalescent COVID-19 from the United States, Italy and Spain.

After removal of 3 bases from V and 4 bases from J, the junction contained 8 bases not matched to a gene. Germline CDR1 and CDR2: SGHTA and FQGNSA. The CDR3 spans 16 residues. The protocol was immunoSEQ multiplex PCR, while the TCRdb copy is restricted to in-frame clones and leaves out a portion. In the table there are hundreds of thousands of clones, 89% of which are singletons. Sequencing was carried out using PBMCs or T cells enriched from blood (not recorded which). V is TRBV7-2 and J is TRBJ2-5; the match to TRBD2 covers 10 bases. This sequence was found in a man in his sixties who had recovered from COVID-19. CDR3 amino acids: CASSFSGRIVAETQYF. CDR3 nucleotides: TGTGCCAGCAGCTTTAGCGGGAGGATTGTGGCAGAGACCCAGTACTTC.